This T cell receptor (beta chain) was obtained from a study of shared clonotypes between healthy human individuals. Study-level results: In this cohort, only blood was sampled, and tissue repertoires likely differ.

Note on this clone: No antigen is known for it.

Measured with immunoSEQ multiplex PCR; TCRdb has only the in-frame clones, and not every one. The sample has approximately 500,000 clones; approximately 81% are singletons. Sequencing was performed on PBMCs. This TCR was recovered from a woman aged 40 to 55 in good health. Some clones in this sample may be carry-over from other donors' samples.

CDR3 in amino acids: CASSLGKSAAAETQYF. CDR3 coding DNA: TGCGCCAGCAGCTTGGGTAAATCGGCGGCGGCAGAGACCCAGTACTTC. The rearrangement uses TRBV5-1 and TRBJ2-5; D is undetermined. Germline CDR1 and CDR2: SGHRS and YFSETQ. Trimming cost V 0 bases and J 4 bases, with 16 bases left between them. The CDR3 is 16 residues long. Filled out from reference TRBV5-1 and TRBJ2-5, the complete variable domain reads KAGVTQTPRYLIKTRGQQVTLSCSPISGHRSVSWYQQTPGQGLQFLFEYFSETQRNKGNFPGRFSGRQFSNSRSEMNVSTLELGDSALYLCASSLGKSAAAETQYFGPGTRLLVL.